A single sample gave rise to the 27 T cell receptor beta chains below, sequenced in a study of control samples from healthy donors and cancer patients. Clones were read by immunoSEQ multiplex PCR, and TCRdb kept only the in-frame ones, dropping some. This sample carries some 100,000 clones, 80% to 90% of them seen once, and the ten largest clones take more than 7%. Sequencing used blood. These receptors originate from a young man in good health.

V and J are TRBV15 and TRBJ1-1; a possible D gene is TRBD1 (5 bases). This CDR3 region has 14 residues. The germline V and J ends were trimmed by 5 bases and 1 base, with 11 bases remaining between them. Germline CDR1 is LNHNV and CDR2 is YYDKDF (reference sequence). The CDR3 loop reads CATSGGDGNTEAFF. The DNA of the CDR3 is TGTGCCACCAGCGGCGGGGACGGGAACACTGAAGCTTTCTTT.

This chain connects TRBV11-2 to TRBJ2-1; D might be TRBD1 or TRBD2, each matching 5 bases. V lost 4 bases to trimming and J lost 2 bases, with 12 bases between them. CDR3 length: 15 amino acids. CDR1 and CDR2 (germline): SGHAT, FQNNGV. The CDR3: CASSSSPGPYNEQFF. CDR3 bases: TGTGCCAGCAGCTCAAGCCCGGGACCCTACAATGAGCAGTTCTTC.

This sequence joins TRBV7-8 and TRBJ2-5, with 7 positions matching TRBD2. The junction had 11 bases not matched to a gene; V was cut back by 5 bases and J by 5 bases. The CDR3 contains 15 residues. Germline V gene lookup returns CDR1 SGHVS and CDR2 FQNEAQ. The DNA of the CDR3 is TGTGCCAGCAGCCCAGGCCCTTGGGGGGGGGAGACCCAGTACTTC. It encodes CASSPGPWGGETQYF.

The V call is TRBV2, the J call TRBJ1-5; 8 nucleotides match TRBD1. J lost 2 bases, V lost 6 bases, and 3 bases had no gene match. This CDR3 has 14 residues. Germline V lookup: CDR1 SNHLY, CDR2 FYNNEI. CDR3 sequence reads: CASSSDRGNQPQHF. The CDR3 DNA sequence: TGTGCCAGCAGCTCGGACAGGGGCAATCAGCCCCAGCATTTT.

The J gene is TRBJ1-6, the V gene TRBV5-1; the match to TRBD1 covers 9 bases. The CDR3 is 16 residues long. Germline CDR1 reads SGHRS; CDR2 reads YFSETQ. Germline trimming cut 0 bases from V and 9 bases from J; bases unmatched to any gene: 7. CDR3 sequence (DNA): TGCGCCAGCAGCTTGGATCTGACAGGGGGTCCTTCACCCCTCCACTTT. Residues: CASSLDLTGGPSPLHF.

The genes are TRBV10-3 and TRBJ1-1, with TRBD1 as a possible D gene (6 bases). The CDR3 runs to 13 residues. CDR1 ENHRY and CDR2 SYGVKD come from the germline V gene. V was shortened by 6 bases and J by 7 bases, with 15 bases between the two germline ends. CDR3 sequence reads: CAIRADRRDEAFF. In DNA, the CDR3 is TGTGCCATCAGAGCGGACAGACGCGATGAAGCTTTCTTT.

This clone was picked up one time. J is TRBJ1-5 and V is TRBV4-1; TRBD1 might be the D (5 bases). The CDR3 runs 14 residues. Germline V gene data show CDR1 as MGHRA and CDR2 as YSYEKL. V lost 4 bases to trimming and J lost 9 bases, with 16 bases between them. The CDR3 sequence is CASSRYPQVWPQHF. The CDR3 DNA reads TGCGCCAGCAGCCGTTATCCACAGGTGTGGCCCCAGCATTTT.

V is TRBV7-2 and J is TRBJ1-3; weak D call: TRBD1 (5 bases). V was clipped by 2 bases and J by 6 bases, with 17 bases between them. The CDR3 covers 16 residues. The germline V gene has CDR1 SGHTA and CDR2 FQGNSA. CDR3 nucleotides: TGTGCCAGCAGCTTAAACAGGATTCTTTTGGAAAACACCATATATTTT. This sequence encodes CASSLNRILLENTIYF.

The gene calls are TRBV6-6 and TRBJ2-7; 7 nucleotides line up with TRBD1. The CDR3 has 14 amino acids. Germline CDR1 is MNHNY and CDR2 is SVGAGI (reference sequence). With V trimmed by 8 bases and J by 2 bases, 9 bases remained unmatched. CDR3 in DNA: TGTGCCAGCGCTGGGACAGAGAATACCTACGAGCAGTACTTC. It yields the protein CASAGTENTYEQYF.

The J gene is TRBJ2-5, the V gene TRBV4-3; 13 positions match TRBD2. CDR3 length: 22 amino acids. J lost 3 bases, V lost 0 bases, and 19 bases had no gene match. Germline CDR1 reads LGHNA; CDR2 reads YSLEER. The CDR3 DNA follows: TGCGCCAGCAGCCAAGATCAGGGGGGGGGACTAGCGGGATCGGCTTGTAAAGAGACCCAGTACTTC. Its protein is CASSQDQGGGLAGSACKETQYF.

The chain combines TRBV30 with TRBJ2-3; D is unresolved. Germline CDR1 GTSNPN, CDR2 SVGIG (reference sequence). V gave up 1 base and J gave up 3 bases, with 8 bases separating them. CDR3 length equals 13 residues. CDR3 protein: CAWSGRVTDTQYF. For the CDR3, the DNA is TGTGCCTGGAGTGGCCGAGTGACAGATACGCAGTATTTT.

This chain connects TRBV7-8 to TRBJ1-1; TRBD1 is a possible D gene (6 bases). Germline CDR1 SGHVS, CDR2 FQNEAQ. This CDR3 is 13 amino acids long. V lost 5 bases and J 4 bases, leaving 11 bases between the germline ends. CDR3 loop: CASSIQGSTEAFF. The CDR3 nucleotides are TGTGCCAGCAGCATCCAGGGGAGCACTGAAGCTTTCTTT.

CDR3 sequence (DNA): TGCGCCAGCAGCCGGGAAGCGCTGACAGGGGGCTTCGCAACTAATGAAAAACTGTTTTTT. It specifies CASSREALTGGFATNEKLFF. J is TRBJ1-4 and V is TRBV4-3, with TRBD1 matching 10 bases. In germline, CDR1 is LGHNA, CDR2 YSLEER. V lost 4 bases, J lost 0 bases, and 14 bases stayed unmatched. CDR3 length equals 20 residues.

As DNA, the CDR3 is TGTGCCCTCCGAGGGCAAGCTCGAGACCCCTCTGATGAGCAGTACTTC. It encodes CALRGQARDPSDEQYF. This chain links TRBV27 with TRBJ2-7, with D maybe TRBD2 (5 bases). The V end was cut by 11 bases, the J end by 7 bases, with 30 bases between. This CDR3 is built from 16 residues. The germline V gene encodes CDR1 MNHEY and CDR2 SMNVEV (reference sequence).

The V and J genes are TRBV28 and TRBJ2-5, with D hard to call. Trimming cost V 2 bases and J 12 bases, with 19 bases left between them. Germline V gives CDR1 MDHEN, CDR2 SYDVKM. This CDR3 has 14 residues. The CDR3: CASSLPPGEERKYF. The CDR3, as DNA: TGTGCCAGCAGTTTACCCCCCGGTGAGGAAAGAAAGTACTTC.

This chain uses TRBV9 with TRBJ2-5; perhaps D is TRBD1 or TRBD2 (5 bases each). The CDR3 is 13 amino acids. V was clipped by 6 bases and J by 5 bases, with 14 bases between them. Germline values: CDR1 SGDLS, CDR2 YYNGEE. DNA of the CDR3: TGTGCCAGCAACCGGGGCAGGGAGGAGACCCAGTACTTC. It is translated as CASNRGREETQYF.

This clone was seen just once. The chain combines TRBV19 with TRBJ2-1; a weak D match, TRBD1 (6 bases). Germline CDR1 reads LNHDA; CDR2 reads SQIVND (reference sequence). CDR3 length equals 14 residues. The V end lost 3 bases, the J end lost 4 bases, and 10 bases lay between the germline ends. CDR3: CASSMDRAYNEQFF. The CDR3 region has the DNA TGTGCCAGTAGTATGGACAGAGCTTACAATGAGCAGTTCTTC. The variable domain in full, with the rest retrieved from reference TRBV19 and TRBJ2-1, is DGGITQSPKYLFRKEGQNVTLSCEQNLNHDAMYWYRQDPGQGLRLIYYSQIVNDFQKGDIAEGYSVSREKKESFPLTVTSAQKNPTAFYLCASSMDRAYNEQFFGPGTRLTVL.

The rearrangement uses TRBV3-1 (or the pseudogene TRBV3-2) and TRBJ2-1; D ambiguous. The germline V and J ends were trimmed by 4 bases and 7 bases, with 11 bases remaining between them. Germline V gives CDR1 LGHDT, CDR2 YNNKEL (reference sequence). The CDR3 spans 13 residues. The CDR3 sequence is CASSPLGLNEQFF. CDR3 sequence (DNA): TGTGCCAGCAGCCCCCTTGGGCTGAATGAGCAGTTCTTC.

The J gene is TRBJ1-1, the V gene TRBV19; 8 positions agree with TRBD1. The CDR3 is 15 amino acids. Germline CDR1 is LNHDA and CDR2 is SQIVND (reference sequence). V trimming: 4 bases; J trimming: 5 bases; junction bases outside the gene matches: 9. The CDR3 sequence is CASSRGGTGKTEAFF. The CDR3 DNA reads TGTGCCAGTAGTAGGGGGGGGACAGGTAAGACTGAAGCTTTCTTT.

This clone has more than one count but fewer than ten. This rearrangement joins TRBV28 to TRBJ1-1; D unresolved. Germline V lookup: CDR1 MDHEN, CDR2 SYDVKM. The ends were cut back, 2 bases at V and 11 bases at J, with 12 bases in the middle. CDR3 length: 12 residues. CDR3 loop: CASSLPKLVAFF. As DNA, the CDR3 is TGTGCCAGCAGTTTACCCAAGCTGGTCGCTTTCTTT.

This chain connects TRBV14 to TRBJ2-3; no clear D. Germline-derived CDR1 and CDR2 are SGHDN and FVKESK. Trimming removed 5 bases at V and 4 bases at J, with 19 bases between. The CDR3 covers 16 residues. CDR3 loop: CASSALFAVFADTQYF. CDR3 sequence (DNA): TGTGCCAGCAGCGCGTTGTTCGCGGTGTTTGCAGATACGCAGTATTTT.

V gene TRBV7-2 combines with J gene TRBJ1-5; 8 bases match TRBD1. Trimming removed 6 bases from V and 2 bases from J; junction bases left unmatched: 3. The CDR3 is 14 residues long. The germline V gene encodes CDR1 SGHTA and CDR2 FQGNSA. The CDR3 nucleotides are TGTGCCAGCAGTACGACAGGGGGCAATCAGCCCCAGCATTTT. Encoded protein: CASSTTGGNQPQHF.

The chain joins TRBV6-5 to TRBJ2-1, with 7 bases lining up with TRBD2. CDR1 is MNHEY, CDR2 SVGAGI, per germline. The CDR3 sequence is 16 residues long. J gave up 3 bases and V 2 bases, and 7 bases lay outside the gene matches. CDR3 nucleotide sequence: TGTGCCAGCAGTTACCGTCCACTAGCGAGCTACAATGAGCAGTTCTTC. It codes for CASSYRPLASYNEQFF.

A single count supports this clone. This sequence joins TRBV28 and TRBJ2-7; 8 bases are a match to TRBD2. J gave up 0 bases and V 8 bases, and 3 bases lay outside the gene matches. The CDR3 is 13 amino acids. The germline V gene has CDR1 MDHEN and CDR2 SYDVKM. CDR3 in amino acids: CASGSGSSYEQYF. In DNA form, the CDR3 reads TGTGCCAGCGGAAGCGGGAGCTCCTACGAGCAGTACTTC.

This clone has only a few counts. The chain couples TRBV6-5 to TRBJ2-5; tentative D call: TRBD2 (5 bases). The CDR3 totals 11 residues. The V end was cut by 5 bases, the J end by 5 bases, with 6 bases between. Germline loops: CDR1 MNHEY, CDR2 SVGAGI. In DNA form, the CDR3 reads TGTGCCAGCAGTACGGGGGAGACCCAGTACTTC. Translated: CASSTGETQYF.

The chain recombines TRBV28 with TRBJ2-3, with D perhaps TRBD2 (6 bases). V lost 5 bases, J lost 4 bases, and 16 bases lay in between. The CDR3 contains 15 residues. In germline, CDR1 is MDHEN, CDR2 SYDVKM. For the CDR3, the DNA is TGTGCCAGCAGTACGGGACTCCCACTCCCAGATACGCAGTATTTT. Residues: CASSTGLPLPDTQYF.

The CDR3 sequence is CASSLEGTGAWTEAFF. CDR3 in DNA: TGTGCCAGCAGCTTAGAAGGGACAGGGGCTTGGACTGAAGCTTTCTTT. The chain employs TRBV7-9 and TRBJ1-1; 10 bases fit TRBD1. Germline values: CDR1 SEHNR, CDR2 FQNEAQ (reference sequence). This CDR3 has 16 residues. V lost 1 base and J lost 5; bases outside the gene matches: 7.